The 23 T cell receptor beta chains below come from one sample, sequenced in a study of low-dose radiotherapy and immunotherapy resistance in tumors. TRAV- and TRBV-specific primers primed first-strand cDNA, covering alpha and beta chains. PCR amplification of the TCRs was performed with Phusion for approximately 20 PCR cycles, and it relied on a constant-region primer together with a V-primer adapter. TCRdb re-derived calls from the reads in MiXCR, one entry per CDR3 protein. The sample carries roughly 54,000 distinct CDR3 sequences, about 25% recorded once. Time point reported: before trial treatment. The input for sequencing was PBMCs, taken before treatment. The receptor source for this set is a male donor with prostate cancer.

This clonotype was counted many times. DNA of the CDR3: TGCAGTGCCGGGGGGCTAGCGGGCTTCACAGATACGCAGTATTTT. Translated: CSAGGLAGFTDTQYF. The chain carries TRBV20-1 and TRBJ2-3, with 8 bases identical to TRBD2. From germline, CDR1 is DFQATT and CDR2 SNEGSKA (reference sequence). The junction had 10 bases not matched to a gene; V was cut back by 6 bases and J by 2 bases. The CDR3 totals 15 residues.

The sample holds a few counts of this clonotype. The J gene is TRBJ2-1, the V gene TRBV12-3 or TRBV12-4, with 10 bases that match TRBD2. This CDR3 has 17 amino acids. Trimming took 6 bases from V and 6 from J; bases not matched to a gene: 14. The CDR3: CASSQRRGSGRANEQFF. In DNA, the CDR3 is TGTGCCAGCAGCCAACGCAGGGGGAGCGGGAGGGCCAATGAGCAGTTCTTC.

The chain combines TRBV28 with TRBJ2-7; D ambiguous. Deletions cut 6 bases from V and 3 bases from J, with 12 bases between. The CDR3 totals 13 residues. Looked up from germline, CDR1 is MDHEN and CDR2 is SYDVKM. The CDR3 region is CASSPWTNYEQYF. The CDR3, as DNA: TGTGCCAGCAGCCCCTGGACCAACTACGAGCAGTACTTC.

This clonotype was recorded many times. The V gene is TRBV25-1, the J gene TRBJ2-1; 10 bases line up with TRBD2. The CDR3 is made up of 15 amino acids. V lost 3 bases to trimming and J lost 8 bases; unmatched junction nucleotides: 7. The germline gives CDR1 MGHDK, CDR2 SYGVNS. For the CDR3, the DNA is TGTGCCAGCAGTGACACCGGGACTAGCGTCGATGAGCAGTTCTTC. It translates to CASSDTGTSVDEQFF.

This clonotype showed up many times. This chain joins TRBV9 and TRBJ2-5; D might be TRBD1 or TRBD2, each matching 5 bases. Germline CDR1 reads SGDLS; CDR2 reads YYNGEE. Trimming shortened V by 6 bases and J by 5 bases, and 20 bases separated the two germline ends. The CDR3 has 15 amino acids. This CDR3 is CASTGTPGPGETQYF. CDR3 DNA sequence: TGTGCCAGCACCGGGACCCCAGGGCCCGGGGAGACCCAGTACTTC.

The chain combines TRBV5-1 with TRBJ1-2, with 7 positions matching TRBD1. The J segment lost 4 bases and the V segment lost 4 bases, leaving 10 bases of the junction unmatched. Germline lookup yields CDR1 SGHRS and CDR2 YFSETQ. CDR3 size: 15 residues. In DNA form, the CDR3 reads TGCGCCAGCAGCAATGACAGGGCGCGGCTCTATGGCTACACCTTC. Translated, it gives CASSNDRARLYGYTF.

In its sample, this clonotype was seen many times. The rearrangement uses TRBV30 and TRBJ2-2; no firm D call. Germline assignment: CDR1 GTSNPN and CDR2 SVGIG (reference sequence). V lost 0 bases and J lost 9, with 20 bases in between. The CDR3 covers 16 residues. DNA of the CDR3: TGTGCCTGGAGTGTACGTGCAGGTGGGCTCGTCAGGGAGCTGTTTTTT. As protein: CAWSVRAGGLVRELFF.

Remarks on this clonotype: The junction does not match germline at one end; this may be a read error. The rearrangement links TRBV5-3 to TRBJ2-2, with D tentatively TRBD2 (6 bases). TRBV5-3 is an ORF, and what it does is uncertain. The length of the CDR3 is 16 residues. CDR3 nucleotides: TGTGCCAGCAGCTTGGGGATAGCGGCGAACACCGGGGAGCTGTTTTTT. Translating gives CASSLGIAANTGELFF.

The sample holds many counts of this clonotype. The V and J genes are TRBV18 and TRBJ2-5; D may be TRBD1 (7 bases). Germline-derived CDR1 and CDR2 are KGHSH and LQKENI. CDR3 length: 14 residues. V was trimmed by 3 bases and J by 5 bases, leaving 13 bases between them. As DNA, the CDR3 is TGTGCCAGCTCACCCCAACAGGGGAGGGAGACCCAGTACTTC. Its translation: CASSPQQGRETQYF.

There are many counts of this clonotype. The V and J genes are TRBV29-1 and TRBJ2-3, with 11 bases fitting TRBD2. This CDR3 spans 14 amino acids. V dropped 4 bases and J dropped 1; count of bases not matched to a gene: 1. Germline assignment: CDR1 SQVTM and CDR2 ANQGSEA. This chain's CDR3 is CSVVGLAGTDTQYF. As DNA, the CDR3 is TGCAGCGTTGTGGGACTAGCGGGCACAGATACGCAGTATTTT.

This clonotype was seen at least ten times. V and J are TRBV9 and TRBJ2-7, with D perhaps TRBD2 (5 bases). CDR3 length equals 15 residues. Trimming shortened V by 0 bases and J by 2 bases, and 12 bases separated the two germline ends. Germline CDR1 reads SGDLS; CDR2 reads YYNGEE. The CDR3 sequence: CASSVGGSVAYEQYF. The DNA for the CDR3 is TGTGCCAGCAGCGTAGGGGGTAGCGTGGCCTACGAGCAGTACTTC.

This clonotype has a handful of counts. This likely stems from a read error, as it lies one base from a far larger clone. This chain connects TRBV6-6 to TRBJ2-1; either TRBD1 or TRBD2 may supply D (8 bases each). The CDR3 spans 14 residues. CDR1 MNHNY and CDR2 SVGAGI come from the germline V gene (reference sequence). Trimming left V 8 bases short and J 10 bases short, with 21 bases between. The DNA of the CDR3 is TGTGCCAGCGCGGGAGGACAGGGATCCTACGAGCAGTTCTTC. It encodes CASAGGQGSYEQFF.

This clonotype was detected ten times or more. The gene calls are TRBV19 and TRBJ1-5; D unclear. V was cut by 5 bases and J by 3 bases, with 11 bases left in between. CDR1 and CDR2 from the germline V gene are LNHDA and SQIVND (reference sequence). There are 14 residues in the CDR3. Here the CDR3 DNA reads TGTGCCAGTAGTGTGACGGAGCTCAATCAGCCCCAGCATTTT. Protein sequence: CASSVTELNQPQHF.

As for this clonotype: A far larger clone is a single base away, which makes a read error likely. The J gene is TRBJ2-7, the V gene TRBV28; TRBD2 agrees at 9 bases. Trimming cost V 10 bases and J 7 bases; bases outside gene matches: 11. The CDR3 consists of 13 residues. Germline assignment: CDR1 MDHEN and CDR2 SYDVKM. The CDR3 is CATRGGLGNEQYF. Here the CDR3 DNA reads TGTGCCACGCGGGGGGGCTTGGGCAATGAGCAGTACTTC.

About this clonotype: This likely came from a read error, as a far larger clone is one base away. The chain joins TRBV6-8 to TRBJ2-3; no definite D call. CDR1 is MNHGY, CDR2 SAAAGT, per germline. CDR3 length equals 13 residues. CDR3 region: CPSSYSIRNTQYF. The DNA for the CDR3 is TGTCCCAGCAGTTACTCGATCCGTAATACGCAGTATTTT.

This clonotype was recorded many times. This rearrangement joins TRBV11-1 to TRBJ2-7, with 9 bases fitting TRBD1. V trimming: 0 bases; J trimming: 2 bases; junction bases outside the gene matches: 8. The CDR3 totals 17 residues. Germline V gene data show CDR1 as SGHAT and CDR2 as FQDESV (reference sequence). DNA for the CDR3: TGTGCCAGCAGCTTAGCGTGGGGACAGGGAGCCGCCTACGAGCAGTACTTC. Residues: CASSLAWGQGAAYEQYF.

In this sample, this clonotype turned up many times. The gene calls are TRBV6-6 and TRBJ1-1; TRBD1 might be the D (6 bases). The germline gives CDR1 MNHNY, CDR2 SVGAGI (reference sequence). The CDR3 sequence is 17 residues long. V lost 0 bases to trimming and J lost 1 base, with 15 bases between them. CDR3 sequence reads: CASSYSLSRTENTEAFF. The CDR3 DNA reads as TGTGCCAGCAGTTACTCTTTGTCTAGGACAGAGAACACTGAAGCTTTCTTT.

The chain links TRBV3-1 to TRBJ2-7; a possible D gene is TRBD2 (5 bases). Germline V CDR1 and CDR2: LGHDT, YNNKEL (reference sequence). Trimming pared 4 bases from V and 6 bases from J, leaving 16 bases between. CDR3 length: 14 amino acids. The DNA of the CDR3 is TGTGCCAGCAGCCCCATGGGGAGCGAGGGCGAGCAGTACTTC. It translates to CASSPMGSEGEQYF.

This clonotype was counted at least ten times. One junction end disagrees with the germline gene, perhaps due to a read error. V gene TRBV5-1 combines with J gene TRBJ1-5; 7 bases align to TRBD1. Germline lookup yields CDR1 SGHRS and CDR2 YFSETQ. The CDR3 runs 15 residues. DNA of the CDR3: TGTGCCAGCAGCAAGGGACAGAATAGCAATCAGCCCCAGCATTTT. Translation: CASSKGQNSNQPQHF.

The CDR3 loop reads CASSPRDRVVSEAFF. Written as DNA, the CDR3 is TGTGCCAGCAGTCCCCGGGACAGGGTAGTATCTGAAGCTTTCTTT. V is TRBV28 and J is TRBJ1-1, with 9 nucleotides matching TRBD1. Germline values: CDR1 MDHEN, CDR2 SYDVKM. CDR3 length: 15 residues. Germline trimming cut 5 bases from V and 6 bases from J; bases unmatched to any gene: 10.

This clonotype was seen a few times. A far more abundant clone sits one base away, making this likely a read error. The chain joins TRBV21-1 to TRBJ2-5; the D call TRBD1 from the table was never checked on the DNA. TRBV21-1 is classified as a pseudogene. CDR3 length: 17 residues. Written as DNA, the CDR3 is TGTGCCAGCAGCAAAGGTGCTGCGGGGGCCTCCTACAATGAGCAGTACTTC. As protein: CASSKGAAGASYNEQYF.

This clonotype has at least ten counts. The CDR3 DNA reads as TGTGCCAGCAGCGTAGGCAGTAATTCACCCCTCCACTTT. It is translated as CASSVGSNSPLHF. This rearrangement joins TRBV9 to TRBJ1-6; D is unclear. The V end was cut by 0 bases, the J end by 6 bases, with 4 bases between. CDR3 length: 13 amino acids. Germline V gives CDR1 SGDLS, CDR2 YYNGEE.

This clonotype has ten or more counts. CDR3 region: CSARNTGTGNPYEQYF. CDR3 DNA: TGCAGTGCTAGAAATACCGGGACAGGAAACCCCTACGAGCAGTACTTC. The gene calls are TRBV20-1 and TRBJ2-7; TRBD1 matches 8 bases. J lost 2 bases, V lost 2 bases, and 11 bases had no gene match. The CDR3 loop spans 16 amino acids. From germline, CDR1 is DFQATT and CDR2 SNEGSKA (reference sequence).